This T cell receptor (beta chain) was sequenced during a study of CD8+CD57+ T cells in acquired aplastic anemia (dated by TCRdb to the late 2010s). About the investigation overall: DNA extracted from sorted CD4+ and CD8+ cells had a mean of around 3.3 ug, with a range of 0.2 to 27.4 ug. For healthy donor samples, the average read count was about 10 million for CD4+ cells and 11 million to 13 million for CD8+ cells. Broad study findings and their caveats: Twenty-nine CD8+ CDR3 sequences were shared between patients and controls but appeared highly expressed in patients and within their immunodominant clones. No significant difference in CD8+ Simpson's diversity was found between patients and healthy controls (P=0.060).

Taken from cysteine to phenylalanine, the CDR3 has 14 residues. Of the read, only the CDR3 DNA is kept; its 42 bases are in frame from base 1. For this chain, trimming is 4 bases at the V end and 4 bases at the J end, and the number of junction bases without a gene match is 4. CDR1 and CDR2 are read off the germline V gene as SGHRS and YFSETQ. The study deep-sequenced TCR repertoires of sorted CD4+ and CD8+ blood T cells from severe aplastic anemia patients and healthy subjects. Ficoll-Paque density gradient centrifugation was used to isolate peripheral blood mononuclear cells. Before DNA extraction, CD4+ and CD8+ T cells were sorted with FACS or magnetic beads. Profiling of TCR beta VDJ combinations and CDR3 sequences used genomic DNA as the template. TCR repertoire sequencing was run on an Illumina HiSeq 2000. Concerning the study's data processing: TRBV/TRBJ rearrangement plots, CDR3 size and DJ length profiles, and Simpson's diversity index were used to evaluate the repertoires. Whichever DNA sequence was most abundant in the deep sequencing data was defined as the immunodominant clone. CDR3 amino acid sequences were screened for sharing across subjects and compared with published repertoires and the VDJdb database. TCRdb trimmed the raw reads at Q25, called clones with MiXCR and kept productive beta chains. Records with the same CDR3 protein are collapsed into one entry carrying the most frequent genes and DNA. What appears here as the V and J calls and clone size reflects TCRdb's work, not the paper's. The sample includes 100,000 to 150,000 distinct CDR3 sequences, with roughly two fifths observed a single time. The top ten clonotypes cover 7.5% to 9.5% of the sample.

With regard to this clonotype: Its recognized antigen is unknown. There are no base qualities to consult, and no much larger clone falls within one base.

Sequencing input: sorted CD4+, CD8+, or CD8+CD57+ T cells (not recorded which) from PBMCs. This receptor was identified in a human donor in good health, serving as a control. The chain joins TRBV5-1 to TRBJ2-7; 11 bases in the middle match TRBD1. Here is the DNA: TGCGCCAGCAGCCGGGGACAGGGGGAATACGAGCAGTACTTC. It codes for CASSRGQGEYEQYF.